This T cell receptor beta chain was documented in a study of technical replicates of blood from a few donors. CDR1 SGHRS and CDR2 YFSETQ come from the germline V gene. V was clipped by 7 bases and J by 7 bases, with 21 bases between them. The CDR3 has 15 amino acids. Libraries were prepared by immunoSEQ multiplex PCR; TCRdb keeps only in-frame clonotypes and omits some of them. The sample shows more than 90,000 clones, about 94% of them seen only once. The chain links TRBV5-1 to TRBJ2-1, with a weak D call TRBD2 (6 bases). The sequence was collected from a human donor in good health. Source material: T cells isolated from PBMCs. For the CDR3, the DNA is TGCGCCAGCGTCAAAGGGACCCCGGGGGTAAATGAGCAGTTCTTC. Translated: CASVKGTPGVNEQFF.